This TCR beta chain comes out of a study of shared clonotypes between healthy human individuals. The table came from immunoSEQ multiplex PCR; TCRdb's copy has only in-frame clones and leaves some out. The table records hundreds of thousands of clones, over 90% of them present only once. Trimming removed 2 bases at V and 0 bases at J, with 6 bases between. The CDR3 contains 14 residues. The V gene's germline CDR1 is MNHEY and CDR2 SMNVEV (reference sequence). It was CD45RO-negative cells, positively selected for CCR7, that made up naive CD8 cells, with terminally differentiated effector memory CD45RA+ cells excluded.

Sequencing was done on a sample of naive CD8+ T cells sorted from blood. The clonotype was recovered from a man aged 25-45 years in good health. The chain is built from TRBV27 and TRBJ2-3; D not certain. The CDR3, as DNA: TGTGCCAGCAGTTTAACATCTAGCACAGATACGCAGTATTTT. This gives the protein CASSLTSSTDTQYF.